This record covers a single TCR beta chain. The antigen this receptor binds is unknown. Base qualities were left out, and no much larger clone turns up one base away. The junction shows trimming of 6 bases on V and 1 base on J, plus 18 bases between the germline ends. Reading the germline V gene gives CDR1 SQVTM and CDR2 ANQGSEA. Including the terminal cysteine and phenylalanine, the CDR3 comprises 15 residues. The entry retains the CDR3 DNA only, 45 bases that are in frame from base 1. Library preparation used the immunoSEQ multiplex PCR assay. RNA was extracted from all samples and reverse transcribed into cDNA as template for TCR sequencing. First-strand cDNA was synthesized with SuperScript III using a 2:1 mix of oligo-dT and random hexamers. A synthetic immune receptor repertoire was used to measure amplification bias, and any remaining bias was corrected computationally. The authors' pipeline ran thus. Raw reads were preprocessed to remove errors, and CDR3 was defined according to IMGT conventions as the region from the conserved cysteine to phenylalanine. Clonality was computed by normalizing Shannon entropy by log2 of the number of productive unique TCRs and subtracting the result from 1. Whether each scalp clone was CD4 or CD8 was inferred by checking scalp TCRbeta sequences against the CD4 and CD8 repertoires from sorted blood. This immuneACCESS table, as held by TCRdb, lists in-frame sequences with V and J called but not all clones. Of the missing ones, under half trace to an unresolved V gene in checked studies; the others have no known cause. For V, J and clone size, that table is used; D and trimming come from the DNA. This sample has 150,000 to 200,000 clones in its table, and about 65% of those were observed once. Jointly, the top ten make up about 1.3% of the sample.

This specimen belongs to a study of CD8+ T cells in alopecia areata (dated by TCRdb to the late 2010s). For the study in its entirety: The treated patients took part in an open-label pilot trial in which moderate-to-severe alopecia areata was treated with oral tofacitinib at 5 to 10 mg twice daily. To study T cell clonal expansion in alopecia areata, the researchers applied high-throughput TCRbeta sequencing to both the C3H/HeJ mouse model and human patients. Biopsies were taken from tofacitinib-treated patients at baseline and at 4 and 24 weeks of treatment, and a later scalp biopsy was taken in several of the tofacitinib-treated patients. The SALT score, which quantifies the percentage of affected scalp surface area, was used to measure disease severity in treated patients. immunoSEQ multiplex PCR using 35 Vbeta forward primers and 13 Jbeta reverse primers was used to amplify TCRbeta CDR3 regions. RNA came from the PAXgene miRNA kit for fixed scalp, the miRNeasy kit for PBMCs, and the RNeasy kit for mouse skin. Scalp clonality was compared across normal scalp (n=4), patchy alopecia areata scalp (n=8), and alopecia totalis/universalis scalp (n=8). Patients received tofacitinib for 6 to 18 months and were then followed off drug for 6 months to check for delayed response and recurrence. Human TCRbeta sequencing covered scalp tissue and sorted CD4+ and CD8+ peripheral blood T cells from patchy and totalis/universalis alopecia areata patients and healthy controls. The paper's findings and limits, for the study overall: Higher clonality and more expanded CD8+ clones were observed in lesional scalp than in normal scalp, particularly in alopecia totalis/universalis, a finding suggestive of antigenic drive. Resident alphabeta T cells in normal human skin are also sequenced, complicating scalp TCR repertoire analysis, unlike mouse skin dominated by gammadelta T cells. The treated cohort was small, with a single nonresponder, so links between baseline CD8+ expansion and response need larger studies. Shared TCR sequences between patients were less evident than in mice, which may be partly attributable to HLA diversity in the patient population. Many expanded lesional clones were found to persist in scalp and blood during tofacitinib treatment, and relapse after treatment cessation may be partly explained by this persistence. Tofacitinib significantly decreased scalp clonality and the number of expanded CD8+ clones among the top 100 scalp clones.

The treatment or condition tag for this specimen amounts to: oral pan-JAK inhibitor, 5-10 mg twice daily. Peripheral blood and lesional scalp punch biopsies were obtained from patients with alopecia areata. After PBMCs were isolated by density centrifugation and stained for CD3, CD4 and CD8, a FACSAria was used to sort CD4+ and CD8+ T cells. The source material was CD4+ T cells sorted from blood, sampled around week 49, from a patient treated with tofacitinib. The sequence was collected from a human donor with alopecia areata. Recombination joined TRBV29-1 with TRBJ1-1; TRBD1 is a possible D gene, resting on 6 matching bases. In nucleotides, the sequence is TGCAGCGTCAGGACAGAAACCACTACGAACACTGAAGCTTTCTTT. Its translation is CSVRTETTTNTEAFF.